The clone carrying this TCR beta chain was observed once. The data were taken from a study of T cell responses to AZD1222 COVID-19 vaccine. Here immunoSEQ multiplex PCR was the method, and the copy in TCRdb shows in-frame clones only, minus some. The sample lists some 140,000 clones, 90% seen once, with under 20% in the top ten. This CDR3 has 11 amino acids. Trimming took 3 bases from V and 8 from J, leaving 7 bases between them. The germline gives CDR1 DFQATT, CDR2 SNEGSKA (reference sequence). The source of this sequence is an adult in good health. This specimen was peripheral blood, taken on day 0 of AZD1222 vaccination. The J gene is TRBJ1-4, the V gene TRBV20-1; D is unclear. In nucleotides, the CDR3 is TGCAGTGCTAGGGGGTGGGAAAAACTGTTTTTT. Its translation: CSARGWEKLFF.